Listed below are T cell receptor beta chains from one sample, sequenced in a study of response to subunit inactivated influenza vaccine. MiXCR, applied by TCRdb to the RT-PCR reads, yields one record per CDR3 protein. This repertoire shows 450,000 to 500,000 distinct CDR3 sequences, approximately 11% found once; its top ten account for approximately 12%. Sequenced here: PBMCs from blood, sampled roughly 6 weeks after vaccination. Receptors were obtained from a man aged 50-59 years who received an inactivated influenza vaccine. CDR3s include the opening cysteine and the closing phenylalanine or tryptophan. The D gene is left open where the match is weak. Part of the rows lack a size; the others show once, few, many or a class for expanded clones.

cdr3_nt,cdr3_aa,j_call,v_call,clone_size,d_call
TGTGCCAGCAGCGTAGAACACCTAGCGGGAGTAAATGAGCAGTTCTTC,CASSVEHLAGVNEQFF,TRBJ2-1,TRBV9,-,TRBD2
TGCAGTGCTAGAGCCACGACAGGGCCCCACGAGCAGTACTTC,CSARATTGPHEQYF,TRBJ2-7,TRBV20-1,few,TRBD1
TGTGCCAGCAGCCTTATGTCGAGGACAGTCACAGATACGCAGTATTTT,CASSLMSRTVTDTQYF,TRBJ2-3,TRBV28,few,-
TGTGCCAGCAACGACGGGACTAGTCTAGTCTTC,CASNDGTSLVF,TRBJ2-1,TRBV6-2/TRBV6-3,many,TRBD2
TGCAGTGCTAGAGGTACTAGCGGGAGGGCCCTAGGAAATGAGCAGTTCTTC,CSARGTSGRALGNEQFF,TRBJ2-1,TRBV20-1,few,TRBD2
TGTGCCAGCAGCTTAGTTATCTCCAGGGTGAGGGCTGAAGCTTTCTTT,CASSLVISRVRAEAFF,TRBJ1-1,TRBV11-2,-,-
TGCAGCGCCGAAGGGGGAAGATCCTACAATGAGCAGTTCTTC,CSAEGGRSYNEQFF,TRBJ2-1,TRBV29-1,-,-
TGTGCCAGCACTCCGGTCGGGGGGAAACTGTTTTTT,CASTPVGGKLFF,TRBJ1-4,TRBV6-1,few,-
TGCGCCAGCAGCGACGGGACGGGTAACACTGAAGCTTTCTTT,CASSDGTGNTEAFF,TRBJ1-1,TRBV5-1,-,-
TGCGCCAGCAGCCAAGATCTAGGAGCGGGAGGGTACACCGGGGAGCTGTTTTTT,CASSQDLGAGGYTGELFF,TRBJ2-2,TRBV4-3,few,TRBD2
TGTGCCAGCAGCTTATCGCTTGGGGATACGCAGTATTTT,CASSLSLGDTQYF,TRBJ2-3,TRBV13,few,-
TGTGCCAGCAGTTTAATCCCTACAGCCTACAATGAGCAGTTCTTC,CASSLIPTAYNEQFF,TRBJ2-1,TRBV12-3/TRBV12-4,many,-
TGCAGTGCTAGAGATATGGGGCAGGGAAGAAACACCATATATTTT,CSARDMGQGRNTIYF,TRBJ1-3,TRBV20-1,-,-
TGTGCCATCAGTGAGTTGGGGGTCCAAGAGACCCAGTACTTC,CAISELGVQETQYF,TRBJ2-5,TRBV10-3,many,-
TGCAGTGCGAGGGACTACCTCTCCTACGAGCAGTACTTC,CSARDYLSYEQYF,TRBJ2-7,TRBV20-1,many,TRBD2
TGCAGTGCTAGAGAGTACAGGGGCACTGAAGCTTTCTTT,CSAREYRGTEAFF,TRBJ1-1,TRBV20-1,-,TRBD1
TGTGCCAGCAGTTTAGAAGGGACAGGGAACTACGAGCAGTACTTC,CASSLEGTGNYEQYF,TRBJ2-7,TRBV12-3/TRBV12-4,many,TRBD1
TGTGCCAGCAGCCGTCGGACAGAAACCCCCGAGCAGTACTTC,CASSRRTETPEQYF,TRBJ2-7,TRBV12-3/TRBV12-4,many,-
TGCGCCAGTATCCGGGACAGCTTCGACTCTTCCACTGAAGCTTTCTTT,CASIRDSFDSSTEAFF,TRBJ1-1,TRBV5-1,once,TRBD1
TGTGCCAGCCGGGATGTGGGTGAAAAACTGTTTTTT,CASRDVGEKLFF,TRBJ1-4,TRBV7-8,-,-
TGCGCCAGCAGCTTGGAGCGGGCAGGCTCCTACAATGAGCAGTTCTTC,CASSLERAGSYNEQFF,TRBJ2-1,TRBV5-1,-,-
TGTGCCAGCAGCAAAGACCCAGAAAACTATGGCTACACCTTC,CASSKDPENYGYTF,TRBJ1-2,TRBV21-1,many,-
TGTGCCTGGAGTAGAGCCGGGACAGGGACTATTGGAAACACCATATATTTT,CAWSRAGTGTIGNTIYF,TRBJ1-3,TRBV30,few,TRBD1
TGCGCCAGCAGCTTGGAGTTCCAGGGGAGTGTGGGGGACCAAGAGACCCAGTACTTC,CASSLEFQGSVGDQETQYF,TRBJ2-5,TRBV5-1,few,-
TGTGCCAGCAGCGGAGGAGTGACATTTCTAGCCAAAAACATTCAGTACTTC,CASSGGVTFLAKNIQYF,TRBJ2-4,TRBV7-8,-,-
TGTGCCAGCAGCTTAGTCGCGACTAGCGGGGTTGAGCAGTTCTTC,CASSLVATSGVEQFF,TRBJ2-1,TRBV7-9,-,TRBD2
TGCGCCAGCAGCTTGGCAGAGTTCGAAAGACTCAAAGAGACCCAGTACTTC,CASSLAEFERLKETQYF,TRBJ2-5,TRBV5-1,many,-
TGCGCCAGCAGCCAAGATTGGGGACTAGCGATCTACAATGAGCAGTTCTTC,CASSQDWGLAIYNEQFF,TRBJ2-1,TRBV4-3,many,TRBD2
TGTGCCAGCAGCTTATTTCAGGGAGATTCACCCCTCCACTTT,CASSLFQGDSPLHF,TRBJ1-6,TRBV7-2,many,-
TGTGCCACCCGCCAAGGACACGGAAACACCGGGGAGCTGTTTTTT,CATRQGHGNTGELFF,TRBJ2-2,TRBV15,-,-
TGTGCCACCAGTGATTCAGCTAACTCTGGGGCCAACGTCCTGACTTTC,CATSDSANSGANVLTF,TRBJ2-6,TRBV24-1,many,-
TGTGCCACCAGTGCCACGGAGAAGGGTTTCTCCTACAATGAGCAGTTCTTC,CATSATEKGFSYNEQFF,TRBJ2-1,TRBV24-1,-,-
TGCAGTGCTAGTAGGTTCGAGAACACTGAAGCTTTCTTT,CSASRFENTEAFF,TRBJ1-1,TRBV20-1,-,-
TGTGCCAGCAGGCGACTAGCGGGGGAGAGCACAGATACGCAGTATTTT,CASRRLAGESTDTQYF,TRBJ2-3,TRBV27,-,TRBD2
TGTGCCAGCAGTTTTTCAGTTGGACAGGGGGTGTATAATGAGCAGTTCTTC,CASSFSVGQGVYNEQFF,TRBJ2-1,TRBV12-3/TRBV12-4,-,TRBD1
TGCAGTGCTAGTATTAGCGGGAGGGCCTCTGAGACCCAGTACTTC,CSASISGRASETQYF,TRBJ2-5,TRBV20-1,few,TRBD2
TGCAGTGCTTGGGAAGGCTACACCTTC,CSAWEGYTF,TRBJ1-2,TRBV20-1,-,-